This T cell receptor beta chain appears in the sequencing data of a study of CD8+ T cells in alopecia areata. Overall study context: For the treated group, dosing was oral tofacitinib at 5 to 10 mg twice daily. Tofacitinib dosing lasted 6 to 18 months, which was then followed by 6 months off drug. Study observations and caveats: There were also resident alphabeta T cells of normal skin sequenced in scalp samples. Elevated clonality characterized lesional scalp relative to normal scalp, particularly in alopecia totalis/universalis.

Extracted RNA was reverse transcribed, and the resulting cDNA served as sequencing template. Libraries were prepared by immunoSEQ multiplex PCR; TCRdb keeps only in-frame clonotypes and omits some of them. The sample lists around 160,000 clones, roughly 50% occurring once. This clone was picked up a small number of times. Its target is unknown. V was trimmed by 1 base and J by 2 bases, leaving 10 bases between them. This CDR3 has 14 residues. Per germline, CDR1 SGHRS and CDR2 YFSETQ. Sequenced material: CD4+ T cells sorted from blood. The origin of this receptor is a human donor with alopecia areata. This chain connects TRBV5-1 to TRBJ2-7; tentative D call: TRBD1 (6 bases). This CDR3 reads CASSLWDTAYEQYF. The CDR3 bases are TGCGCCAGCAGCTTGTGGGACACCGCCTACGAGCAGTACTTC.